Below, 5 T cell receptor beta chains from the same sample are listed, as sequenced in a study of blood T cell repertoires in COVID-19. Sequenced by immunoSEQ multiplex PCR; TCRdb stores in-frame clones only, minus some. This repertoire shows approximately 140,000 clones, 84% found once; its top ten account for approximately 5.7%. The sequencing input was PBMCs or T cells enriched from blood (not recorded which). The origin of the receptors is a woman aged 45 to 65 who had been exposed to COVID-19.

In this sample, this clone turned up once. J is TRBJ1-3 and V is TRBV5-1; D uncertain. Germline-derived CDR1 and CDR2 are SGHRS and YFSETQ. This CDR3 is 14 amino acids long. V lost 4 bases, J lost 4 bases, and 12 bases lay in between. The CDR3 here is CASSPLVGGNTIYF. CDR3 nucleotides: TGCGCCAGCAGCCCCCTGGTGGGCGGAAACACCATATATTTT.

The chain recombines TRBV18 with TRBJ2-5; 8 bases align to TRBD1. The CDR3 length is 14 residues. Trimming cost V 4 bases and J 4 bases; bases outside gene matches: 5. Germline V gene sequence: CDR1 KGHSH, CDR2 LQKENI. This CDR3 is CASSHRTGRETQYF. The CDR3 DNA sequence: TGTGCCAGCTCACATCGGACAGGGAGAGAGACCCAGTACTTC.

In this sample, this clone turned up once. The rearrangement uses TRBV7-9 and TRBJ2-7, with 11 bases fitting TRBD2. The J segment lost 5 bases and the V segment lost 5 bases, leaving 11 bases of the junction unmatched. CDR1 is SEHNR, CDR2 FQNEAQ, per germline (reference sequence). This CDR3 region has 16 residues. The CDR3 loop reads CASSINPGLAVNEQYF. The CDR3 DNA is TGTGCCAGCAGCATCAATCCGGGACTAGCGGTAAACGAGCAGTACTTC.

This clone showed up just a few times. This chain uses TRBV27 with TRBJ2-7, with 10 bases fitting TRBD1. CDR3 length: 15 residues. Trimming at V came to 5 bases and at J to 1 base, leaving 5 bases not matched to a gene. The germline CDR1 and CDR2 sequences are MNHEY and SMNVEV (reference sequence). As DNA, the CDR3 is TGTGCCAGCAGTACGCCGGGACAGGGGTCCTACGAGCAGTACTTC. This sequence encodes CASSTPGQGSYEQYF.

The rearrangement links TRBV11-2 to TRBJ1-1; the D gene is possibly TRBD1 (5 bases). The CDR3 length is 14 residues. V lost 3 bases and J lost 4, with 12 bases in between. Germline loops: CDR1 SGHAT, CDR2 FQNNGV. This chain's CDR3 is CASSLPGVGTEAFF. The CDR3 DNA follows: TGTGCCAGCAGCTTGCCGGGGGTGGGCACTGAAGCTTTCTTT.